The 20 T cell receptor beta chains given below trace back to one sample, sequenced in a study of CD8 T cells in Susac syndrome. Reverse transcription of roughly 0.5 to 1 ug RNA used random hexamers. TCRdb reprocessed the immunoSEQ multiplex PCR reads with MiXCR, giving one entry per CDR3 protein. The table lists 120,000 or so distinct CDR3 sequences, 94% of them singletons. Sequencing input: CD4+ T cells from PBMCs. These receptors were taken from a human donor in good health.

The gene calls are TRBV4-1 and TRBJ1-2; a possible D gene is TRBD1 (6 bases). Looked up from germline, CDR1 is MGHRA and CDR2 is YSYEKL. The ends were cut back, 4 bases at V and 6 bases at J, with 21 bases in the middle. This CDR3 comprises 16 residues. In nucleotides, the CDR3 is TGCGCCAGCAGCCTGGATTTCCGTAGTAGGGGGGATGGCTACACCTTC. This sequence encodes CASSLDFRSRGDGYTF.

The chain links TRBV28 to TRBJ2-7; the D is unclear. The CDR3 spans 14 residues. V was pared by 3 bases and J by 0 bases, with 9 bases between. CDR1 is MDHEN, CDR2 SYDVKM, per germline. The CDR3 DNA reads TGTGCCAGCAGTTTGTCCAGCTACTCCTACGAGCAGTACTTC. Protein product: CASSLSSYSYEQYF.

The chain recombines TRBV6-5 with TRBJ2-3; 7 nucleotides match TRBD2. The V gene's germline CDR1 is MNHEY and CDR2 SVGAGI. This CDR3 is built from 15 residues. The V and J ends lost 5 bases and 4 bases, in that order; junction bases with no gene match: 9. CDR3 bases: TGTGCCAGCAGTCCTGGTGGCGGGAGTGCAGATACGCAGTATTTT. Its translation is CASSPGGGSADTQYF.

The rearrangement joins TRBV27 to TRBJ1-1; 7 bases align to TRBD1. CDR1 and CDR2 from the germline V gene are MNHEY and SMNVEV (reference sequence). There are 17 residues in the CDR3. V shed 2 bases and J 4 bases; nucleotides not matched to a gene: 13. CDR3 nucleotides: TGTGCCAGCAGTTTAACCCGGGGGCCAGGGGGGTCCACTGAAGCTTTCTTT. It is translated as CASSLTRGPGGSTEAFF.

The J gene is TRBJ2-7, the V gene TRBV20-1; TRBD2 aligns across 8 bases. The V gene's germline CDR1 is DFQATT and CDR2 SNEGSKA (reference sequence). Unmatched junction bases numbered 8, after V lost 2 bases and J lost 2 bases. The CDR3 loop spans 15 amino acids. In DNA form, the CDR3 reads TGCAGTGCTAGAATTAGCGGGGATAATACCTACGAGCAGTACTTC. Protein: CSARISGDNTYEQYF.

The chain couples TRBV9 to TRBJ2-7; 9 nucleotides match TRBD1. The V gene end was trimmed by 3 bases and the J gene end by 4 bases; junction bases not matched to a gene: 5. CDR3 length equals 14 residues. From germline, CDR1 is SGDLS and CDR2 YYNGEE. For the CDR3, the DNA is TGTGCCAGCAGCGCAGGGGACAGGGCTTACGAGCAGTACTTC. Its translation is CASSAGDRAYEQYF.

The DNA of the CDR3 is TGTGCCAGCAGCGTATGGGGGACTACCAATTGGGAGCAGTTCTTC. Translated: CASSVWGTTNWEQFF. V gene TRBV7-9 combines with J gene TRBJ2-1, with 7 bases fitting TRBD2. The germline CDR1 and CDR2 sequences are SEHNR and FQNEAQ (reference sequence). V dropped 5 bases and J dropped 10; count of bases not matched to a gene: 14. The CDR3 runs 15 residues. The full variable domain, its missing parts supplied by reference TRBV7-9 and TRBJ2-1, is DTGVSQNPRHKITKRGQNVTFRCDPISEHNRLYWYRQTLGQGPEFLTYFQNEAQLEKSRLLSDRFSAERPKGSFSTLEIQRTEQGDSAMYLCASSVWGTTNWEQFFGPGTRLTVL.

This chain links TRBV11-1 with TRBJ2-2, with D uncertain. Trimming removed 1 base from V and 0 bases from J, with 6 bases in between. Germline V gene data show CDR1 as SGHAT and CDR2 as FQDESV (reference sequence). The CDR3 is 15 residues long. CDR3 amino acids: CASSLEFPNTGELFF. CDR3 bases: TGTGCCAGCAGCTTAGAATTTCCGAACACCGGGGAGCTGTTTTTT. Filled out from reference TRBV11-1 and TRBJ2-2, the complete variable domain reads EAEVAQSPRYKITEKSQAVAFWCDPISGHATLYWYRQILGQGPELLVQFQDESVVDDSQLPKDRFSAERLKGVDSTLKIQPAELGDSAMYLCASSLEFPNTGELFFGEGSRLTVL.

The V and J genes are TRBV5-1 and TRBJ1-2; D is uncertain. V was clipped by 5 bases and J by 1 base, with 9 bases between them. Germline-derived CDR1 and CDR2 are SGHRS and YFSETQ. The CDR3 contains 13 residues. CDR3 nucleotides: TGCGCCAGCAGGCGAACTATTAACTATGGCTACACCTTC. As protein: CASRRTINYGYTF.

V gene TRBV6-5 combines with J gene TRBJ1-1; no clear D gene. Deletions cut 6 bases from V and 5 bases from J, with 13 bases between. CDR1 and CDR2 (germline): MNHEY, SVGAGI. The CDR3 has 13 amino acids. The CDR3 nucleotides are TGTGCCAGCAGCTACCAGGCGAAGACTGAAGCTTTCTTT. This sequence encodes CASSYQAKTEAFF.

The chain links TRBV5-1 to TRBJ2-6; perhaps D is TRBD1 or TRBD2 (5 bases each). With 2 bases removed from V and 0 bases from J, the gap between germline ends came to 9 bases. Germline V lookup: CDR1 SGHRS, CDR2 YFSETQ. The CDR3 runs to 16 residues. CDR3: CASSFAGSSGANVLTF. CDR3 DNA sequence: TGCGCCAGCAGCTTCGCAGGGAGCTCTGGGGCCAACGTCCTGACTTTC.

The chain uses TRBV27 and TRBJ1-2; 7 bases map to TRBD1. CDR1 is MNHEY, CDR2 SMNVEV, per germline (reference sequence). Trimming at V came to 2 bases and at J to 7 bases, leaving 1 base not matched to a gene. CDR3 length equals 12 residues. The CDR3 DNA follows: TGTGCCAGCAGTTTAGACAGGGTTGGCTACACCTTC. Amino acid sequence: CASSLDRVGYTF.

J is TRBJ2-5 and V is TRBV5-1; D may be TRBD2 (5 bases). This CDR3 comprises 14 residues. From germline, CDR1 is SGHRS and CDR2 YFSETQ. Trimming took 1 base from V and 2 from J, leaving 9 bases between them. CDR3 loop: CASSLSGRQETQYF. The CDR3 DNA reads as TGCGCCAGCAGCTTGAGCGGCAGACAAGAGACCCAGTACTTC. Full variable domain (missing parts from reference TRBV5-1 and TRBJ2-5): KAGVTQTPRYLIKTRGQQVTLSCSPISGHRSVSWYQQTPGQGLQFLFEYFSETQRNKGNFPGRFSGRQFSNSRSEMNVSTLELGDSALYLCASSLSGRQETQYFGPGTRLLVL.

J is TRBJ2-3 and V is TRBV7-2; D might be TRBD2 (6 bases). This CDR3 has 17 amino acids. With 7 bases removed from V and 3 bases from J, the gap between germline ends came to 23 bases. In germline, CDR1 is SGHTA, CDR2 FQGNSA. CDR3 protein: CASTLLPAGKGTDTQYF. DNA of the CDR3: TGTGCCAGCACCCTGTTACCAGCGGGCAAGGGAACAGATACGCAGTATTTT.

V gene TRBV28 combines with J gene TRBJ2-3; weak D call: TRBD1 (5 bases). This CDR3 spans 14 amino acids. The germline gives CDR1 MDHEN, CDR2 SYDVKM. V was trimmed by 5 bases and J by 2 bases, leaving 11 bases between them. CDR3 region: CASSDRRATDTQYF. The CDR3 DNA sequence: TGTGCCAGCAGTGACAGAAGAGCCACAGATACGCAGTATTTT. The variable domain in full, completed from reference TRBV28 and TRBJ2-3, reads DVKVTQSSRYLVKRTGEKVFLECVQDMDHENMFWYRQDPGLGLRLIYFSYDVKMKEKGDIPEGYSVSREKKERFSLILESASTNQTSMYLCASSDRRATDTQYFGPGTRLTVL.

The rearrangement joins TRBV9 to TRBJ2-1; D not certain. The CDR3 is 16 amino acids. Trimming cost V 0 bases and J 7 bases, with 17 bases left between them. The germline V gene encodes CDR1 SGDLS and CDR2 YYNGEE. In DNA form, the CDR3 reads TGTGCCAGCAGCGTAGCTCCGGCACCTCCTGGGAATGAGCAGTTCTTC. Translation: CASSVAPAPPGNEQFF.

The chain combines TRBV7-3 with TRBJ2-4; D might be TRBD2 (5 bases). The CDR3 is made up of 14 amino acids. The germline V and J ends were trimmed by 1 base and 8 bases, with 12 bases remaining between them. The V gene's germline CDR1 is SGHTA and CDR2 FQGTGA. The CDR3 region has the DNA TGTGCCAGCAGCTTAAGCGGAGGTGGGGACATTCAGTACTTC. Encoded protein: CASSLSGGGDIQYF.

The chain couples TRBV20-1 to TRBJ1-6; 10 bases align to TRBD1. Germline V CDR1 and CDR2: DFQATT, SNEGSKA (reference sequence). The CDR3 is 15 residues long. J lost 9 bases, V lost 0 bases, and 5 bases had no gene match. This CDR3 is CSARDRDRGVSPLHF. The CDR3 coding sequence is TGCAGTGCTAGAGACCGGGACAGGGGTGTTTCACCCCTCCACTTT.

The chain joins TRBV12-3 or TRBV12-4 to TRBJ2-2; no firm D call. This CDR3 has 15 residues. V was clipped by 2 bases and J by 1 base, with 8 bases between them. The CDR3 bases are TGTGCCAGCAGTTTATGGTCAGGGAACACCGGGGAGCTGTTTTTT. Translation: CASSLWSGNTGELFF.

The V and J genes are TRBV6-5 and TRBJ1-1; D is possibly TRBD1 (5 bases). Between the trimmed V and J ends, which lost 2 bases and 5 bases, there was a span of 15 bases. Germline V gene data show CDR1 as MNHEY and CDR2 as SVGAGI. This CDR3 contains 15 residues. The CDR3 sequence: CASSYPPGLGTEAFF. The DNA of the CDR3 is TGTGCCAGCAGTTACCCGCCGGGGCTGGGAACTGAAGCTTTCTTT.